The 6 T cell receptor beta chains reported below all come from one sample, sequenced in a study of PD-1 blockade in mismatch repair-deficient tumors. Profiled with immunoSEQ multiplex PCR; TCRdb holds only in-frame clones, not every one. In the table there are about 130,000 clones, roughly 86% of which are singletons. Specimen: peripheral blood, collected about 17 months after starting pembrolizumab. The receptor source for this set is an adult with mismatch repair-deficient cancer.

The chain employs TRBV5-5 and TRBJ2-5; D is ambiguous. The CDR3 has 14 amino acids. Germline V CDR1 and CDR2: SGHKS, YYEKEE (reference sequence). The V and J ends lost 2 bases and 4 bases respectively, with 12 bases between them. The DNA for the CDR3 is TGTGCCAGCAGCTTTAGGCATGACCGAGAGACCCAGTACTTC. This encodes CASSFRHDRETQYF.

The CDR3 spells CASSRGQGVINYGYTF. For the CDR3, the DNA is TGTGCCAGCAGCCGGGGACAGGGGGTAATAAACTATGGCTACACCTTC. This chain links TRBV5-4 with TRBJ1-2; 11 positions match TRBD1. The germline gives CDR1 SGHNT, CDR2 YYREEE (reference sequence). After removal of 4 bases from V and 2 bases from J, the junction contained 7 bases not matched to a gene. CDR3 size: 16 residues.

The genes are TRBV7-2 and TRBJ1-1, with TRBD1 identical over 7 bases. The germline CDR1 and CDR2 sequences are SGHTA and FQGNSA. V shed 3 bases and J 0 bases; nucleotides not matched to a gene: 13. The CDR3 is 18 residues long. CDR3 region: CASSLDRPVVFMNTEAFF. The CDR3 DNA sequence: TGTGCCAGCAGCTTGGACAGGCCAGTGGTGTTTATGAACACTGAAGCTTTCTTT.

The V gene is TRBV4-3, the J gene TRBJ2-3; 7 bases agree with TRBD2. The CDR3 contains 16 residues. V gave up 1 base and J gave up 2 bases; unmatched junction bases: 6. CDR1 is LGHNA and CDR2 is YSLEER in the germline V gene. The CDR3 region is CASSQGSGGFTDTQYF. In DNA, the CDR3 is TGCGCCAGCAGCCAAGGTTCCGGGGGGTTCACAGATACGCAGTATTTT.

The rearrangement links TRBV11-2 to TRBJ2-5, with D possibly being TRBD2 (7 bases). This CDR3 is built from 18 residues. V gave up 5 bases and J gave up 1 base, with 23 bases separating them. Germline assignment: CDR1 SGHAT and CDR2 FQNNGV. Written as DNA, the CDR3 is TGTGCCAGCAGCCCAGTAGGGGGAGCGGGGCCAATCCAAGAGACCCAGTACTTC. This codes for CASSPVGGAGPIQETQYF.

The chain couples TRBV11-3 to TRBJ2-1; D is undetermined. The V and J ends lost 3 bases and 5 bases respectively, with 2 bases between them. Germline values: CDR1 SGHNT, CDR2 YENEEA. This CDR3 has 11 residues. The CDR3 protein is CASSLDNEQFF. The CDR3 coding sequence is TGTGCCAGCAGCTTGGACAATGAGCAGTTCTTC. The whole variable domain, remainder taken from reference TRBV11-3 and TRBJ2-1, is EAGVVQSPRYKIIEKKQPVAFWCNPISGHNTLYWYLQNLGQGPELLIRYENEEAVDDSQLPKDRFSAERLKGVDSTLKIQPAELGDSAVYLCASSLDNEQFFGPGTRLTVL.